Below, one TCR beta chain is given with its context. Its antigen is not known. The data were obtained in a study of cytomegalovirus exposure and HLA in healthy donors. Whole-study context: The same platform was used for the 100 to 150 validation repertoires and the roughly 640 first-cohort repertoires, a later analysis reported.

Regarding the study as a whole: Published work reported that the classifier diagnosed cytomegalovirus status with high specificity and sensitivity. Rarity marked most TCR sequences, yet some public TCRs occurred in many donors.

This CDR3 spans 12 amino acids. Germline CDR1 and CDR2: LNHDA and SQIVND (reference sequence). Trimming shortened V by 3 bases and J by 8 bases, and 10 bases separated the two germline ends. Profiling relied on immunoSEQ multiplex PCR, and the TCRdb table lists in-frame clones only, not all of them. Of fewer than 100,000 clones listed, approximately 93% are singletons. The TCR comes from a woman younger than 30 in good health and CMV-seronegative. V and J are TRBV19 and TRBJ1-2, with D tentatively TRBD1 (5 bases). Sequencing was performed on PBMCs. The CDR3 nucleotides are TGTGCCAGTAGTATCAGGGCGGAGGGCTACACCTTC. Translated, it gives CASSIRAEGYTF.